The 32 T cell receptor beta chains below all came from one sample that was sequenced in a study of T cell repertoires in cytomegalovirus infection (dated by TCRdb to the late 2010s). Data came from an Illumina HiSeq 1500. The raw public data were reprocessed by TCRdb itself: fastp quality trimming at Q25, MiXCR clonotype calling, in-frame beta chains only. Rows with one shared CDR3 protein collapse into an entry with the most common genes and DNA. Across this sample there are some 600,000 distinct CDR3 sequences, with about 24% seen only once. The ten largest make up under 8.5% of the sample. Sequencing input: CD8+ T cells from PBMCs. The receptor set was obtained from a human donor in good health (CMV status not recorded). Some clones in this sample may be carry-over from other donors' samples.

This clonotype was observed a handful of times. The chain carries TRBV27 and TRBJ1-4; D gene uncertain. There are 13 residues in the CDR3. The V end was cut by 2 bases, the J end by 8 bases, with 9 bases between. Germline-derived CDR1 and CDR2 are MNHEY and SMNVEV (reference sequence). The CDR3 coding sequence is TGTGCCAGCAGTTTAGGGCCCGCGGAAAAACTGTTTTTT. This translates into CASSLGPAEKLFF. Based on the CDR3 plus reference TRBV27 and TRBJ1-4, the full variable domain is EAQVTQNPRYLITVTGKKLTVTCSQNMNHEYMSWYRQDPGLGLRQIYYSMNVEVTDKGDVPEGYKVSRKEKRNFPLILESPSPNQTSLYFCASSLGPAEKLFFGSGTQLSVL.

The chain carries TRBV6-6 and TRBJ1-4; weak D call: TRBD1 (5 bases). The CDR3 contains 14 residues. With 6 bases removed from V and 7 bases from J, the gap between germline ends came to 15 bases. Germline V CDR1 and CDR2: MNHNY, SVGAGI (reference sequence). Here the CDR3 DNA reads TGTGCCAGCAGCCGACGGGGGTCGGGTGAAAAACTGTTTTTT. It codes for CASSRRGSGEKLFF.

This chain links TRBV7-6 with TRBJ1-2; D uncertain. V shed 5 bases and J shed 3 bases, with 19 bases lying between them. This CDR3 is built from 16 residues. Germline-derived CDR1 and CDR2 are SGHVS and FNYEAQ. CDR3 in DNA: TGTGCCAGCAGCCCTCCTCGGCACGCTTGGGACTATGGCTACACCTTC. This encodes CASSPPRHAWDYGYTF.

The chain links TRBV28 to TRBJ1-5, with 7 bases fitting TRBD1. Germline V lookup: CDR1 MDHEN, CDR2 SYDVKM. The junction had 12 bases not matched to a gene; V was cut back by 8 bases and J by 5 bases. The CDR3 extends over 15 amino acids. In DNA form, the CDR3 reads TGTGCCAGCTCCCTTACCCGGACAGGAGATCAGCCCCAGCATTTT. It codes for CASSLTRTGDQPQHF.

This clonotype has just a few counts. This chain connects TRBV27 to TRBJ2-2, with a possible D match to TRBD1 (6 bases). Germline CDR1 and CDR2: MNHEY and SMNVEV (reference sequence). The CDR3 is made up of 18 amino acids. This CDR3 is CERPRERNRVGHTGELFF. In DNA form, the CDR3 reads TGTGAGCGACCCAGAGAAAGAAACAGGGTCGGGCACACCGGGGAGCTGTTTTTT.

V gene TRBV2 combines with J gene TRBJ2-3; D possibly uses TRBD1 or TRBD2 (5 bases each). V was pared by 7 bases and J by 6 bases, with 14 bases between. Germline lookup yields CDR1 SNHLY and CDR2 FYNNEI. The CDR3 has 13 residues. The CDR3 DNA reads TGTGCCAGCACCCCGGGACCCATGGATACGCAGTATTTT. Amino acid sequence: CASTPGPMDTQYF.

The sample holds many counts of this clonotype. The chain's CDR3 is CASSFLATDTQYF. The CDR3 DNA is TGTGCCAGCAGCTTTCTAGCTACAGATACGCAGTATTTT. The chain has TRBV7-2 and TRBJ2-3, with D tentatively TRBD2 (5 bases). Trimming left V 3 bases short and J 3 bases short, with 7 bases between. The CDR3 is 13 amino acids. Germline V lookup: CDR1 SGHTA, CDR2 FQGNSA.

CDR3 sequence: CATSPRTGKFNLNSNQPQHF. DNA of the CDR3: TGTGCCACCAGCCCTCGGACAGGGAAGTTCAACTTAAATAGCAATCAGCCCCAGCATTTT. The chain employs TRBV15 and TRBJ1-5; 8 bases align to TRBD1. Per germline, CDR1 LNHNV and CDR2 YYDKDF (reference sequence). This CDR3 is built from 20 residues. J gave up 0 bases and V 5 bases, and 18 bases lay outside the gene matches.

This clonotype showed up just a few times. The V and J genes are TRBV9 and TRBJ1-1; possible D gene TRBD1, 5 bases. V lost 6 bases to trimming and J lost 4 bases, with 13 bases between them. CDR3 length: 13 amino acids. Per germline, CDR1 SGDLS and CDR2 YYNGEE. The CDR3 reads CASTRGTGTEAFF. The CDR3 DNA follows: TGTGCCAGCACCCGGGGCACGGGCACTGAAGCTTTCTTT.

Concerning this clonotype itself: A much larger clone lies a single base off, so this may be a read error. This chain joins TRBV7-6 and TRBJ2-3; 10 bases map to TRBD1. Germline CDR1 reads SGHVS; CDR2 reads FNYEAQ. The CDR3 is made up of 15 amino acids. As DNA, the CDR3 is TGTGTCAGCAGCTCCCGGGACAGGGGTCCGCGGACGCAGTATTTT. Its protein is CVSSSRDRGPRTQYF.

This clonotype has a handful of counts. V gene TRBV28 combines with J gene TRBJ2-7; the D gene is possibly TRBD1 (5 bases). V lost 6 bases, J lost 4 bases, and 16 bases lay in between. The CDR3 spans 14 residues. The V gene's germline CDR1 is MDHEN and CDR2 SYDVKM. The CDR3 nucleotides are TGTGCCAGCAGCAAACAGGAGAAAAATTACGAGCAGTACGTC. It codes for CASSKQEKNYEQYV.

The chain couples TRBV7-2 to TRBJ1-1, with TRBD1 as a possible D gene (5 bases). The CDR3 is made up of 18 amino acids. Germline loops: CDR1 SGHTA, CDR2 FQGNSA. Trimming removed 0 bases from V and 0 bases from J, with 17 bases in between. This CDR3 is CASSLALQVLSLNTEAFF. CDR3 DNA: TGTGCCAGCAGCTTAGCGCTACAGGTATTAAGCTTGAACACTGAAGCTTTCTTT.

The sample holds a few counts of this clonotype. The chain links TRBV14 to TRBJ1-2; a weak D match, TRBD1 (5 bases). The CDR3 length is 14 residues. Trimming left V 2 bases short and J 3 bases short, with 10 bases between. CDR1 SGHDN and CDR2 FVKESK come from the germline V gene. The CDR3 DNA sequence: TGTGCCAGCAGCCAAAAGACAGCCTACTATGGCTACACCTTC. This encodes CASSQKTAYYGYTF.

The chain joins TRBV28 to TRBJ2-2; D is ambiguous. CDR3 length: 14 residues. CDR1 and CDR2 from the germline V gene are MDHEN and SYDVKM. V was clipped by 0 bases and J by 6 bases, with 8 bases between them. The CDR3 is CASSLWKGSGELFF. The DNA for the CDR3 is TGTGCCAGCAGTTTATGGAAGGGTTCCGGGGAGCTGTTTTTT. Full variable domain (remainder filled in from reference TRBV28 and TRBJ2-2): DVKVTQSSRYLVKRTGEKVFLECVQDMDHENMFWYRQDPGLGLRLIYFSYDVKMKEKGDIPEGYSVSREKKERFSLILESASTNQTSMYLCASSLWKGSGELFFGEGSRLTVL.

This rearrangement joins TRBV6-1 to TRBJ1-5; TRBD1 agrees at 9 bases. The CDR3 totals 15 residues. From germline, CDR1 is MNHNS and CDR2 SASEGT. With 5 bases clipped from V and 3 bases from J, the junction kept 5 bases outside the gene matches. The CDR3 DNA follows: TGTGCCAGCAGTCAGGGACAGGGCTACAATCAGCCCCAGCATTTT. As protein: CASSQGQGYNQPQHF.

This clonotype was detected ten times or more. The V and J genes are TRBV7-2 and TRBJ1-1, with no clear D. Trimming cost V 1 base and J 3 bases, with 12 bases left between them. The germline V gene encodes CDR1 SGHTA and CDR2 FQGNSA. The CDR3 is 15 residues long. CDR3 residues: CASSLVSGDDTEAFF. The CDR3, as DNA: TGTGCCAGCAGCTTAGTCTCCGGGGATGACACTGAAGCTTTCTTT.

This clonotype was recorded many times. This rearrangement joins TRBV12-5 to TRBJ2-5, with a tentative D call TRBD2 (7 bases). This CDR3 contains 16 residues. Between the trimmed V and J ends, which lost 2 bases and 4 bases, there was a span of 17 bases. CDR1 is LGHNT, CDR2 FRNRAP, per germline. This CDR3 is CASGLYVGGPTETQYF. Written as DNA, the CDR3 is TGTGCTAGTGGTTTGTACGTGGGGGGGCCCACAGAGACCCAGTACTTC.

Comment on this clonotype: A read error may produce the germline difference seen at one junction end. V usage is TRBV27 and J usage is TRBJ2-7; D may be TRBD2 (6 bases). The CDR3 is 13 residues long. Germline V lookup: CDR1 MNHEY, CDR2 SMNVEV (reference sequence). The CDR3 region has the DNA TGTGTCAGCAGCTCCGGGAGCCACTACGAGCAGTACTTC. Protein product: CVSSSGSHYEQYF.

This clonotype was seen a few times. The chain recombines TRBV2 with TRBJ2-5, with 7 bases fitting TRBD2. The CDR3 has 14 residues. After removal of 4 bases from V and 5 bases from J, the junction contained 7 bases not matched to a gene. Germline values: CDR1 SNHLY, CDR2 FYNNEI. The CDR3 here is CASSGETSSETQYF. The CDR3 nucleotides are TGTGCCAGCAGTGGGGAGACTAGCTCGGAGACCCAGTACTTC.

This clonotype has ten or more counts. The chain combines TRBV28 with TRBJ2-5; 8 bases fit TRBD1. V lost 3 bases to trimming and J lost 2 bases; unmatched junction nucleotides: 5. Germline CDR1 and CDR2: MDHEN and SYDVKM. The CDR3 loop spans 15 amino acids. The CDR3 region is CASSFVDRAQETQYF. DNA of the CDR3: TGTGCCAGCAGTTTCGTGGACAGGGCTCAAGAGACCCAGTACTTC.

This clonotype has a count of ten or more. The rearrangement links TRBV7-6 to TRBJ1-2; D remains unclear. Trimming left V 5 bases short and J 0 bases short, with 13 bases between. The CDR3 spans 15 residues. Looked up from germline, CDR1 is SGHVS and CDR2 is FNYEAQ. The CDR3 is CASSEILGSNYGYTF. The CDR3 DNA is TGTGCCAGCAGCGAAATTTTGGGATCTAACTATGGCTACACCTTC. The whole variable domain, filled in from reference TRBV7-6 and TRBJ1-2, reads GAGVSQSPRYKVTKRGQDVALRCDPISGHVSLYWYRQALGQGPEFLTYFNYEAQQDKSGLPNDRFSAERPEGSISTLTIQRTEQRDSAMYRCASSEILGSNYGYTFGSGTRLTVV.

The chain uses TRBV29-1 and TRBJ1-1; 7 bases fit TRBD1. The trim removed 7 bases at V and 8 bases at J, leaving 4 bases unmatched. From germline, CDR1 is SQVTM and CDR2 ANQGSEA. The CDR3 covers 10 residues. CDR3 nucleotides: TGCAGCGCCGGGACAGCCGAAGCTTTCTTT. Translating it yields CSAGTAEAFF.

This clonotype showed up many times. The chain uses TRBV7-9 and TRBJ2-3; the D is unclear. The germline V gene has CDR1 SEHNR and CDR2 FQNEAQ (reference sequence). V was pared by 10 bases and J by 4 bases, with 6 bases between. The CDR3 loop spans 10 amino acids. CDR3 amino acids: CATLSDTQYF. DNA for the CDR3: TGTGCCACTTTATCAGATACGCAGTATTTT.

In its sample, this clonotype was seen many times. CDR3 in amino acids: CASTRTVQATYEQYF. CDR3 bases: TGTGCCAGCACGAGGACTGTCCAGGCCACCTACGAGCAGTACTTC. This rearrangement joins TRBV6-1 to TRBJ2-7; TRBD2 is a possible D gene (5 bases). The CDR3 extends over 15 amino acids. CDR1 MNHNS and CDR2 SASEGT come from the germline V gene. V was trimmed by 7 bases and J by 2 bases, leaving 18 bases between them.

Notes on this clonotype: A read error may produce the germline difference seen at one junction end. CDR3 nucleotide sequence: TGTGCCGGCAGCTCAAGGCAGGACGGGCTAAATTCACCCCTCCACTTT. Translation gives CAGSSRQDGLNSPLHF. This sequence joins TRBV7-6 and TRBJ1-6; unclear D gene. Germline CDR1 and CDR2: SGHVS and FNYEAQ. The CDR3 is 16 amino acids.

This clonotype was counted once. The J gene is TRBJ2-3, the V gene TRBV7-9, with no clear D. The V end was cut by 4 bases, the J end by 2 bases, with 13 bases between. The CDR3 extends over 15 amino acids. Germline assignment: CDR1 SEHNR and CDR2 FQNEAQ (reference sequence). DNA for the CDR3: TGTGCCAGCAGCTCCGTCACTTGGGCCACAGATACGCAGTATTTT. Its protein product is CASSSVTWATDTQYF.

Concerning this clonotype itself: A read error may explain this, as a much larger clone is one base away. CDR3 sequence (DNA): TGTGCCAGCAGTTTTGTGCAGTCCCACTATGACTACACCTTC. Encoded protein: CASSFVQSHYDYTF. The genes are TRBV28 and TRBJ1-2, with D unclear. The CDR3 consists of 14 residues. From germline, CDR1 is MDHEN and CDR2 SYDVKM.

This clonotype was observed a handful of times. The gene calls are TRBV5-4 and TRBJ2-1; D assignment may be TRBD1 or TRBD2 (6 bases each). The CDR3 has 15 amino acids. Between the trimmed V and J ends, which lost 4 bases and 0 bases, there was a span of 11 bases. The germline gives CDR1 SGHNT, CDR2 YYREEE (reference sequence). The CDR3 protein is CASSPGDNSYNEQFF. CDR3 sequence (DNA): TGTGCCAGCAGCCCGGGGGACAACTCCTACAATGAGCAGTTCTTC.

This clonotype appeared a few times. The genes are TRBV20-1 and TRBJ2-1; no reliable D call. CDR3 length: 20 residues. The germline gives CDR1 DFQATT, CDR2 SNEGSKA (reference sequence). V was cut by 4 bases and J by 0 bases, with 28 bases left in between. The DNA for the CDR3 is TGCAGTGCTACCCCCTTGGACGTCTCCCGAATCAATAGCTCCTACAATGAGCAGTTCTTC. Encoded protein: CSATPLDVSRINSSYNEQFF.

The V call is TRBV19, the J call TRBJ2-2, with D perhaps TRBD2 (5 bases). The CDR3 sequence is 13 residues long. V was pared by 7 bases and J by 4 bases, with 10 bases between. From germline, CDR1 is LNHDA and CDR2 SQIVND (reference sequence). Here the CDR3 DNA reads TGTGCCAGTACCAAAGGGAGCACCGGGGAGCTGTTTTTT. The encoded protein is CASTKGSTGELFF.

Concerning this clonotype itself: A much larger clone differs from this one at a single base, so this may be a read error. The chain joins TRBV7-6 to TRBJ2-1; D could derive from TRBD1 or TRBD2 (5 bases each). This CDR3 has 12 amino acids. Per the germline V gene, CDR1 is SGHVS and CDR2 is FNYEAQ. CDR3 DNA: TGTACCAGCAGCGGACAATTCCTCGAGCAGTTCTTC. Its protein product is CTSSGQFLEQFF.

The chain uses TRBV7-9 and TRBJ2-1; D may be TRBD1 or TRBD2 (5 bases each). The CDR3 contains 14 residues. V dropped 9 bases and J dropped 0 bases, with 12 bases sitting between them. CDR1 is SEHNR and CDR2 is FQNEAQ in the germline V gene (reference sequence). The CDR3 nucleotides are TGTGCCAGTCGGGGCCCTAGCTCCTACAATGAGCAGTTCTTC. Its protein is CASRGPSSYNEQFF.